Below are 26 T cell receptor beta chains sequenced from a single sample in a study of cytomegalovirus exposure and HLA in healthy donors. This PCR relied on a set of 60 Vbeta primers and 13 Jbeta primers. Sequenced by immunoSEQ multiplex PCR; TCRdb stores in-frame clones only, minus some. The sample includes about 110,000 clones, under 80% of them seen just once. The sequenced sample consisted of PBMCs. The receptor set was obtained from a man aged 55 to 69 in good health and CMV-seronegative.

The J gene is TRBJ1-5, the V gene TRBV19; D not certain. The germline V gene encodes CDR1 LNHDA and CDR2 SQIVND (reference sequence). Trimming cost V 5 bases and J 2 bases, with 16 bases left between them. The length of the CDR3 is 16 residues. The CDR3 spells CASSAEMGRGNQPQHF. Here the CDR3 DNA reads TGTGCCAGTAGTGCAGAGATGGGTCGGGGCAATCAGCCCCAGCATTTT.

The genes are TRBV18 and TRBJ2-5; TRBD1 matches 7 bases. Trimming removed 4 bases from V and 3 bases from J; junction bases left unmatched: 8. The CDR3 is made up of 15 amino acids. Germline values: CDR1 KGHSH, CDR2 LQKENI. The CDR3 region has the DNA TGTGCCAGCTCACAAGACAGGGTAGGAAAAGAGACCCAGTACTTC. It codes for CASSQDRVGKETQYF.

The rearrangement joins TRBV5-1 to TRBJ1-6, with 9 bases aligning to TRBD1. CDR3 length: 17 residues. J lost 5 bases, V lost 4 bases, and 10 bases had no gene match. Germline assignment: CDR1 SGHRS and CDR2 YFSETQ. The CDR3 protein is CASSPGTGNPDNSPLHF. The CDR3 DNA is TGCGCCAGCAGCCCCGGGACAGGGAACCCCGATAATTCACCCCTCCACTTT.

In this sample, this clone turned up a few times. The chain is built from TRBV5-5 and TRBJ2-2; TRBD1 matches 9 bases. Germline trimming cut 0 bases from V and 4 bases from J; bases unmatched to any gene: 7. The CDR3 runs 17 residues. From germline, CDR1 is SGHKS and CDR2 YYEKEE (reference sequence). CDR3 nucleotide sequence: TGTGCCAGCAGCTTGGTAAGGACAGGGGTCGGCACCGGGGAGCTGTTTTTT. The encoded protein is CASSLVRTGVGTGELFF.

The V and J genes are TRBV9 and TRBJ2-2, with D possibly TRBD1 on 6 matching bases. V lost 3 bases, J lost 5 bases, and 11 bases lay in between. The CDR3 has 14 residues. CDR1 and CDR2 (germline): SGDLS, YYNGEE. CDR3 bases: TGTGCCAGCAGCGAACAGGGTTATACCGGGGAGCTGTTTTTT. This gives the protein CASSEQGYTGELFF.

The CDR3 region has the DNA TGCGCCAGCAGCCACGGGCGAGGGACTAATGAAAAACTGTTTTTT. It encodes CASSHGRGTNEKLFF. This sequence joins TRBV5-1 and TRBJ1-4; D is unclear. V was trimmed by 4 bases and J by 2 bases, leaving 12 bases between them. From germline, CDR1 is SGHRS and CDR2 YFSETQ. The CDR3 loop spans 15 amino acids.

The chain carries TRBV9 and TRBJ2-1; 8 bases agree with TRBD2. Germline V gene sequence: CDR1 SGDLS, CDR2 YYNGEE. V shed 0 bases and J 10 bases; nucleotides not matched to a gene: 9. CDR3 length equals 15 residues. CDR3 sequence (DNA): TGTGCCAGCAGCGTAGGCGTCGGGGGGGCCCGGGAGCAGTTCTTC. Amino acids: CASSVGVGGAREQFF.

This chain connects TRBV29-1 to TRBJ1-6; D might be TRBD1 (6 bases). This CDR3 contains 13 residues. V gave up 4 bases and J gave up 8 bases, with 12 bases separating them. From germline, CDR1 is SQVTM and CDR2 ANQGSEA. Here the CDR3 DNA reads TGCAGCGTTGTTGTACAGGGAGATTCACCCCTCCACTTT. This sequence encodes CSVVVQGDSPLHF. Complete variable domain (other parts from reference TRBV29-1 and TRBJ1-6): SAVISQKPSRDICQRGTSLTIQCQVDSQVTMMFWYRQQPGQSLTLIATANQGSEATYESGFVIDKFPISRPNLTFSTLTVSNMSPEDSSIYLCSVVVQGDSPLHFGNGTRLTVT.

The chain combines TRBV4-1 with TRBJ2-3; D perhaps matches TRBD2 (5 bases). CDR1 is MGHRA and CDR2 is YSYEKL in the germline V gene. The CDR3 has 16 residues. The V gene lost 6 bases and the J gene lost 1 base, with 17 bases spanning the gap. Written as DNA, the CDR3 is TGCGCCAGCAGAGGAGGACTGTTAGCAGGCACAGATACGCAGTATTTT. It specifies CASRGGLLAGTDTQYF.

In nucleotides, the CDR3 is TGTGCCAGCAAGGGACAGGGTAGTAATCAGCCCCAGCATTTT. Protein sequence: CASKGQGSNQPQHF. The rearrangement uses TRBV2 and TRBJ1-5; 9 positions agree with TRBD1. CDR1 is SNHLY, CDR2 FYNNEI, per germline. Germline trimming cut 7 bases from V and 4 bases from J; bases unmatched to any gene: 5. This CDR3 has 14 amino acids.

The chain is built from TRBV5-1 and TRBJ2-1, with D possibly TRBD2 on 6 matching bases. The V gene's germline CDR1 is SGHRS and CDR2 YFSETQ. Trimming stripped 7 bases from V and 0 bases from J, with 17 bases between. The length of the CDR3 is 16 residues. This chain's CDR3 is CASPQMEGSSYNEQFF. In DNA, the CDR3 is TGCGCCAGCCCCCAAATGGAGGGTTCCTCCTACAATGAGCAGTTCTTC.

The chain combines TRBV5-1 with TRBJ1-2, with 8 bases identical to TRBD1. The germline V gene has CDR1 SGHRS and CDR2 YFSETQ. The CDR3 sequence is 16 residues long. Trimming took 0 bases from V and 1 from J; bases not matched to a gene: 5. The DNA for the CDR3 is TGCGCCAGCAGCTTGGGGACAGGGCCGGTTAACTATGGCTACACCTTC. Translated: CASSLGTGPVNYGYTF.

This clone was detected a few times. The chain has TRBV4-3 and TRBJ2-1; TRBD1 is a possible D gene (6 bases). V gave up 6 bases and J gave up 7 bases, with 22 bases separating them. Looked up from germline, CDR1 is LGHNA and CDR2 is YSLEER. This CDR3 region has 16 residues. CDR3 sequence (DNA): TGCGCCAGCAGTTGGGACACACTAACCCCAATGAATGAGCAGTTCTTC. This sequence encodes CASSWDTLTPMNEQFF.

This clone was counted once. The rearrangement uses TRBV9 and TRBJ1-2; 8 bases fit TRBD1. CDR1 and CDR2 (germline): SGDLS, YYNGEE. The CDR3 runs 13 residues. J lost 7 bases, V lost 3 bases, and 5 bases had no gene match. The CDR3: CASSAGQVGGYTF. In DNA form, the CDR3 reads TGTGCCAGCAGCGCGGGACAGGTCGGTGGCTACACCTTC. Variable domain in full (rest from reference TRBV9 and TRBJ1-2): DSGVTQTPKHLITATGQRVTLRCSPRSGDLSVYWYQQSLDQGLQFLIQYYNGEERAKGNILERFSAQQFPDLHSELNLSSLELGDSALYFCASSAGQVGGYTFGSGTRLTVV.

CDR3 in DNA: TGTGCCAGCAGCTTGTGGGTGGGCGGGGGGCCCAATGAGCAGTTCTTC. This gives the protein CASSLWVGGGPNEQFF. The genes are TRBV5-8 and TRBJ2-1, with 8 positions matching TRBD2. V lost 1 base to trimming and J lost 6 bases; unmatched junction nucleotides: 9. Germline CDR1 and CDR2: SGHTS and YDEGEE. CDR3 length equals 16 residues.

The CDR3 region is CASSSRETQYF. For the CDR3, the DNA is TGTGCCAGCAGCTCCCGGGAGACCCAGTACTTC. V gene TRBV5-4 combines with J gene TRBJ2-5, with D unclear. This CDR3 has 11 amino acids. Germline-derived CDR1 and CDR2 are SGHNT and YYREEE (reference sequence). Trimming took 3 bases from V and 5 from J, leaving 5 bases between them.

This chain links TRBV7-6 with TRBJ2-3, with D tentatively TRBD2 (5 bases). The V gene's germline CDR1 is SGHVS and CDR2 FNYEAQ. The V end was cut by 3 bases, the J end by 2 bases, with 12 bases between. The CDR3 runs 15 residues. CDR3 in amino acids: CASSFSGLPTDTQYF. The CDR3 bases are TGTGCCAGCAGCTTCAGCGGCCTCCCCACAGATACGCAGTATTTT.

This chain joins TRBV28 and TRBJ1-4; TRBD1 is a possible D gene (5 bases). Trimming stripped 6 bases from V and 7 bases from J, with 18 bases between. Germline assignment: CDR1 MDHEN and CDR2 SYDVKM. The CDR3 is 15 amino acids. The CDR3 is CASSQPGGVREKLFF. In nucleotides, the CDR3 is TGTGCCAGCAGCCAACCTGGGGGGGTCCGTGAAAAACTGTTTTTT.

This clone has only one observation. This rearrangement joins TRBV4-2 to TRBJ1-4; D is undetermined. V was clipped by 4 bases and J by 0 bases, with 12 bases between them. From germline, CDR1 is LGHNA and CDR2 YNFKEQ. The CDR3 loop spans 16 amino acids. CDR3 sequence: CASSPSSRATNEKLFF. CDR3 nucleotide sequence: TGTGCCAGCAGCCCTTCGTCACGGGCAACTAATGAAAAACTGTTTTTT.

The chain couples TRBV7-2 to TRBJ1-1; no clear D. This CDR3 has 14 residues. Trimming took 0 bases from V and 5 from J, leaving 10 bases between them. Germline assignment: CDR1 SGHTA and CDR2 FQGNSA. CDR3 residues: CASSLATGGTEAFF. The CDR3 DNA follows: TGTGCCAGCAGCTTAGCGACGGGAGGGACTGAAGCTTTCTTT. Full variable domain (missing parts from reference TRBV7-2 and TRBJ1-1): GAGVSQSPSNKVTEKGKDVELRCDPISGHTALYWYRQSLGQGLEFLIYFQGNSAPDKSGLPSDRFSAERTGGSVSTLTIQRTQQEDSAVYLCASSLATGGTEAFFGQGTRLTVV.

The CDR3 bases are TGTGCCTGGAGTGTACTGGGGGCCCCCTACGAGCAGTACTTC. Protein product: CAWSVLGAPYEQYF. The chain is built from TRBV30 and TRBJ2-7, with D perhaps matching TRBD1 (6 bases). In germline, CDR1 is GTSNPN, CDR2 SVGIG (reference sequence). V lost 0 bases to trimming and J lost 2 bases, with 11 bases between them. CDR3 length: 14 residues.

The chain employs TRBV6-6 and TRBJ1-4; a possible D gene is TRBD1 (5 bases). V was pared by 7 bases and J by 8 bases, with 20 bases between. The CDR3 spans 15 residues. Germline CDR1 MNHNY, CDR2 SVGAGI (reference sequence). This chain's CDR3 is CASTPTGGGVEKLFF. The CDR3 region has the DNA TGTGCCAGCACCCCAACCGGGGGAGGTGTCGAAAAACTGTTTTTT.

The chain uses TRBV6-1 and TRBJ2-7; maybe TRBD2 (6 bases). Germline-derived CDR1 and CDR2 are MNHNS and SASEGT. V was pared by 4 bases and J by 0 bases, with 10 bases between. The CDR3 totals 14 residues. The CDR3 loop is CASSGRGSSYEQYF. DNA of the CDR3: TGTGCCAGCAGTGGGAGGGGTAGCTCCTACGAGCAGTACTTC.

The chain couples TRBV30 to TRBJ2-3; D uncertain. Germline CDR1 is GTSNPN and CDR2 is SVGIG (reference sequence). V was trimmed by 5 bases and J by 9 bases, leaving 9 bases between them. This CDR3 has 10 residues. Here the CDR3 DNA reads TGTGCCTGGGGCCCTTGGACGCAGTATTTT. Protein sequence: CAWGPWTQYF. The complete variable domain, with remaining parts taken from reference TRBV30 and TRBJ2-3, reads SQTIHQWPATLVQPVGSPLSLECTVEGTSNPNLYWYRQAAGRGLQLLFYSVGIGQISSEVPQNLSASRPQDRQFILSSKKLLLSDSGFYLCAWGPWTQYFGPGTRLTVL.

J is TRBJ2-6 and V is TRBV5-1, with D unclear. Germline V gene lookup returns CDR1 SGHRS and CDR2 YFSETQ. Trimming left V 4 bases short and J 0 bases short, with 11 bases between. This CDR3 has 16 amino acids. The CDR3 protein is CASSTGLSSGANVLTF. In DNA form, the CDR3 reads TGCGCCAGCAGCACCGGGTTGAGCTCTGGGGCCAACGTCCTGACTTTC.

This clone was detected a few times. V gene TRBV5-1 combines with J gene TRBJ1-1, with D possibly being TRBD1 (5 bases). Germline V gene data show CDR1 as SGHRS and CDR2 as YFSETQ. V was pared by 0 bases and J by 0 bases, with 9 bases between. The length of the CDR3 is 15 residues. CDR3 sequence: CASSLVGGVNTEAFF. For the CDR3, the DNA is TGCGCCAGCAGCTTGGTCGGAGGGGTGAACACTGAAGCTTTCTTT.